This T cell receptor beta chain was captured in a study of cytomegalovirus exposure and HLA in healthy donors (TCRdb year 2017). Turning to the overall study: An earlier analysis of approximately 640 of the donors reported roughly 300 Gb of sequence data and 117 million unique TCR beta sequences from about 200 million T cells. Among the roughly 390 genotyped donors, about 85% belonged to the genetic ancestry cluster associated with self-reported Caucasian donors. The study aimed to test whether signatures of past pathogen exposure could be identified by cataloging public T cell receptors. Because of strong linkage in the cohort, roughly five DR-DQ haplotypes were treated as single units for association and clustering. To study patterns of TCR occurrence, a later analysis re-analyzed previously published TCR beta repertoires from several hundred donors and added high-resolution HLA genotyping. All discovery cohort repertoires had been generated on a single sequencing platform. In an earlier analysis of roughly 580 of the donors, high-throughput TCR beta sequencing was used to judge whether each TCR beta V gene segment behaved as functional or pseudogenic. Class I and class II HLA loci were covered by the typing at four-digit resolution. The number of typed donors differed by locus: roughly 629-640 for A, B, C, DRB1 and DQB1; roughly 510 for DQA1; 606 for DPA1; and about 450 for DPB1. An early release that covered about 600 HLA-typed donors contained approximately 300 gigabases of sequencing data and approximately 85 million unique TCR sequences. Rather than using new phenotypic data, the later analysis identified candidate immune exposures from TCR beta sequences and from how often those sequences occurred across donors. Among about 370 genotyped donors of the cohort, an average of roughly 230,000 unique TCR beta nucleotide sequences was sequenced per donor, of which about 18% were non-productive. To predict cytomegalovirus infection status, the study brought together high-throughput TCR immunosequencing, statistical association of individual TCRs with disease status, and machine learning. Donor age, sex, ethnicity and CMV serostatus were collected together with the repertoire data. In addition to the first cohort of 666 subjects, a separate validation cohort of 120 different subjects was used. A later genetic analysis used genome-wide SNP genotypes for about 60% of the roughly 700 donors, treating that subset as a discovery cohort. Using immunosequencing, the study profiled T cell repertoires from 500 to 800 subjects and related those repertoires to cytomegalovirus serostatus. Points the paper makes about the study in general: This cohort had only TCR beta chains sequenced, and the lack of alpha or paired-chain data limited which features could be detected. Most CMV-associated TCR beta chains appeared to be HLA-restricted in a later analysis, and the HLA associations seemed to be driven largely by CMV exposure. A further reported finding was that TCR beta sequences accurately predicted the HLA-A and HLA-B alleles for most subjects in the first cohort. According to the authors, the approach could potentially be generalized to other disease states and immunological phenotypes. V-gene and J-gene trimming of TCR beta chains was associated with a missense DCLRE1C variant in a later genetic analysis, and the association was replicated in an independent cohort. Because counts were too low, about 17 rarely observed V segments, including chromosome 9 orphons, were excluded from the earlier analysis of fewer than 650 of the donors. At a false discovery rate of 0.05, a later analysis linked 15,000 to 20,000 TCR beta sequences to specific HLA alleles. Correlated functional status among segregating V segments might be attributable to linkage disequilibrium, but an unknown experimental factor could not be ruled out. A cluster of highly shared sequence variants was judged likely to represent a technical artifact of the sequencing pipeline. A later genetic analysis reported fewer N-insertions in productive TCRs among donors in an Asian-associated ancestry cluster than the roughly 690-donor mean. Because HLA typing was unavailable for some donors at each locus, only the typed subset was used in association tests. Some IMGT-functional V segments, including TRBV6-2 and TRBV6-3, could not be distinguished by the 87-base-pair reads and were therefore excluded. In a later analysis, several top co-occurrence clusters were reported to appear linked to parvovirus B19, influenza, CMV and Epstein-Barr virus. Most TCR sequences were seen in very few donors, while some public TCRs were found in many individuals. Broadly in line with IMGT annotations, most TCR beta V segments showed up in productive rearrangements about 90% or about 30% of the time in an earlier analysis of a few hundred of the donors. Three of the identified cytomegalovirus-associated TCR beta chains were confirmed in vitro to be specific for cytomegalovirus antigens. A later analysis found that TCR association rates varied across HLA loci, with DRB1 alleles showing the most associated TCRs and HLA-C alleles the fewest. Presence/absence analyses assumed roughly uniform sequencing depth across donors, an assumption that may not hold. The study gave a list of under 200 TCR beta chains associated with cytomegalovirus. Strong co-occurrence of HLA alleles, especially DR and DQ, made assigning TCR associations to individual alleles difficult. In both the original and validation cohorts, the classifier was reported to diagnose cytomegalovirus status with high specificity and sensitivity. In a later analysis, HLA-associated TCR beta chains were found to be more clonally expanded and to have lower generation probabilities than equally common non-associated chains. The only immune exposure information available for the cohort was CMV serostatus.

The CDR3 measures 15 amino acids from cysteine to phenylalanine. Only CDR3 DNA is held: 45 bases, read in frame from base 1. The germline V gene (reference sequence) yields MNHEY for CDR1 and SMNVEV for CDR2. V loses 3 bases at its end and J loses 11 bases; junction bases beyond the gene matches: 10. As to this clone: This clone's antigen is unknown. Nothing much larger sits one base from this clone, and base qualities are not available.

Libraries were made using the immunoSEQ multiplex PCR assay. A mixture of 60 forward primers for TCR Vbeta segments and 13 reverse primers for TCR Jbeta segments was used in the multiplex PCR. A multiplex PCR assay on genomic DNA amplified the CDR3 region of rearranged TCR beta genes. The amplified TCR beta libraries were sequenced on the Illumina HiSeq System as 87-base-pair reads. The authors' analysis ran thus. In a later analysis, 70 million to 95 million unique TCR beta chains were counted across the 650 to 750 repertoires, and around 11 million of these chains were shared by at least two donors. A nearest-neighbor algorithm error-corrected the raw reads and collapsed the reads into unique sequences, merging closely related sequences to remove PCR and sequencing errors. Alignment of CDR3 sequences to IMGT reference sequences was used to assign V, D and J gene segments. For a sequence to be retained, a match of at least six nucleotides was required to both a V gene segment and a J gene segment. Rearrangements were called productive when the CDR3 lacked stop codons and stayed in frame with V and J; all others were non-productive. CDR3 was defined according to IMGT convention as the region running from the second conserved V-encoded cysteine to the conserved J-encoded phenylalanine. In an earlier analysis of around 570 of the donors, sequences lacking an unambiguous match to a single V gene segment were excluded. An earlier analysis of 587 of the donors called V segments functional above 56.7% productive rearrangements and segregating when the between-donor standard deviation exceeded 5%. A statistical classification framework was built to diagnose cytomegalovirus status from the catalog of TCR beta chain sequences. A later analysis assigned V and J genes by comparing TCR nucleotide sequences with IMGT/GENE-DB human TR gene sequences. The TCRdist pipeline was used in a later analysis to assign CDR3 sequences and most-parsimonious VDJ recombination scenarios. In a later analysis, each TCR beta chain was defined by its CDR3 amino acid sequence together with its V-gene family, and reads without a unique V-gene family were excluded. To address suspected cross-contamination and a sequencing artifact, a later analysis removed a few hundred highly shared, low-generation-probability nucleotide sequences. In a later analysis, a clonal expansion index was calculated for each public chain from normalized within-repertoire ranks of inferred template counts. In a later analysis, generation probabilities were computed with a VDJ recombination model fitted to out-of-frame rearrangements, and the resulting probabilities were checked against IGoR. A later analysis scored TCR-TCR, TCR-HLA and TCR-CMV co-occurrence with hypergeometric tests, applying a repertoire-size bias correction to TCR pairs. A later analysis estimated false discovery rates by permuting HLA or CMV assignments 20 times. In a later analysis, co-occurring TCRs were grouped using DBSCAN, and TCRdist sequence similarity was added for clustering within HLA-allele-positive subsets. Repertoires with fewer than 30,000 or more than 120,000 public chains were left out of co-occurrence clustering, as were a handful of repertoires with anomalous nucleotide sharing. TCRdb carries this immuneACCESS record with in-frame sequences only. Its versions omit some clonotypes, under half of them owing to an unresolved V gene in the studies checked, with the rest unexplained. That table gives V, J and clone size, and the DNA gave D and trimming. A total of more than 150,000 clones appear in this sample, less than 90% of them only once. The ten largest clones add up to around 0.21% of the sample.

The cohort was made up of roughly 670 healthy bone marrow donors. Cohort members were all nominally healthy when sampled, although unrecorded immune exposures were likely present. The donor was CMV seronegative and was included in the group of 352 seronegative cohort members. A peripheral blood sample was provided by each donor, and peripheral blood mononuclear cells were used for TCR beta sequencing. The Qiagen DNeasy Blood Extraction Kit was used to extract genomic DNA from the blood cell samples. The chain joins TRBV27 to TRBJ1-6; TRBD1 lines up with 7 middle nucleotides. The sequence was obtained from a girl less than two years old in good health and CMV-seronegative. Input material: PBMCs. The CDR3 reads CASSFQQGRLAPLHF. The nucleotides are TGTGCCAGCAGTTTTCAACAGGGGAGGTTAGCACCCCTCCACTTT.